Following are 20 T cell receptor beta chains from one sample sequenced in a study of Tregs in tolerant kidney transplant recipients. The nonmyeloablative bone marrow transplants came from related graft donors, with transient mixed chimerism. Using immunoSEQ multiplex PCR, the repertoire was profiled, and TCRdb retains in-frame clones only, with some absent. The repertoire includes about 55,000 clones, roughly nine tenths of them detected once, and over 12% sits in the top ten. The sample consisted of CD8+ T cells from blood (PBMCs), taken 24 months after the transplant. The receptors were sampled from a human patient who received a combined kidney and bone marrow transplant. Some T cells here may be from the graft donor.

The chain is built from TRBV19 and TRBJ1-2; D is unresolved. The V gene's germline CDR1 is LNHDA and CDR2 SQIVND (reference sequence). The CDR3 sequence is 17 residues long. The V and J ends lost 6 bases and 4 bases respectively, with 24 bases between them. The CDR3 DNA sequence: TGTGCCAGTAGCCCTTCCCCCTCCTACAGAGCCTTCTATGGCTACACCTTC. Translated, it gives CASSPSPSYRAFYGYTF.

The chain has TRBV13 and TRBJ2-5; TRBD1 might be the D (8 bases). The CDR3 runs 14 residues. The V end was cut by 3 bases, the J end by 11 bases, with 19 bases between. Germline V CDR1 and CDR2: PRHDT, FYEKMQ (reference sequence). In DNA form, the CDR3 reads TGTGCCAGCAGCTTCGGGCAGGGGGCGGGAGAGCAGTACTTC. Residues: CASSFGQGAGEQYF.

This rearrangement joins TRBV19 to TRBJ2-7; the D gene is possibly TRBD1 (6 bases). The V gene lost 9 bases and the J gene lost 6 bases, with 12 bases spanning the gap. Germline lookup yields CDR1 LNHDA and CDR2 SQIVND (reference sequence). The CDR3 spans 11 residues. CDR3 nucleotide sequence: TGTGCCAGGAACAGGGATTCCGAGCAGTACTTC. It specifies CARNRDSEQYF.

The chain employs TRBV27 and TRBJ2-3; 11 bases are a match to TRBD2. The CDR3 length is 12 residues. The trim removed 5 bases at V and 12 bases at J, leaving 4 bases unmatched. Germline loops: CDR1 MNHEY, CDR2 SMNVEV (reference sequence). CDR3 in amino acids: CASSISGRAQYF. The CDR3, as DNA: TGTGCCAGCAGTATTAGCGGGAGGGCCCAGTATTTT.

The CDR3 sequence: CASAVGSGQETQYF. CDR3 coding DNA: TGCGCCAGCGCCGTGGGTAGCGGCCAAGAGACCCAGTACTTC. The rearrangement uses TRBV5-1 and TRBJ2-5; tentatively, D is TRBD2 (6 bases). The germline CDR1 and CDR2 sequences are SGHRS and YFSETQ. The V gene lost 7 bases and the J gene lost 1 base, with 14 bases spanning the gap. This CDR3 spans 14 amino acids.

This chain uses TRBV9 with TRBJ1-2; possible D gene TRBD1, 6 bases. Germline CDR1 SGDLS, CDR2 YYNGEE. The CDR3 length is 13 residues. V dropped 0 bases and J dropped 4 bases, with 7 bases sitting between them. The CDR3 loop reads CASSVEDSYGYTF. In nucleotides, the CDR3 is TGTGCCAGCAGCGTAGAGGACAGCTATGGCTACACCTTC.

This chain links TRBV30 with TRBJ1-2, with 10 bases fitting TRBD1. CDR1 is GTSNPN and CDR2 is SVGIG in the germline V gene (reference sequence). There are 14 residues in the CDR3. Losses at the gene ends were 5 bases for V and 4 bases for J; bases not matched to a gene: 7. CDR3 amino acids: CAWSPGQGTYGYTF. The CDR3 nucleotides read TGTGCCTGGTCGCCGGGACAGGGGACCTATGGCTACACCTTC.

As to this clone: Sequence at one end of the junction differs from germline and may be a read error. In the same sample, other DNA sequences code for this CDR3. The J gene is TRBJ1-6, the V gene TRBV9; 7 bases map to TRBD1. CDR1 SGDLS and CDR2 YYNGEE come from the germline V gene. The CDR3 is 14 amino acids. The CDR3 spells CASSPTGSNSPLHF. CDR3 DNA sequence: TGTGCCAGCAGCCCGACAGGGAGTAATTCCCCCCTCCACTTT.

This clone was counted a single time. This sequence joins TRBV14 and TRBJ1-2; D gene ambiguous. V lost 4 bases, J lost 3 bases, and 9 bases lay in between. Germline assignment: CDR1 SGHDN and CDR2 FVKESK. The CDR3 totals 13 residues. DNA of the CDR3: TGTGCCAGCAGCCTCTCTTCTCACTATGGCTACACCTTC. This gives the protein CASSLSSHYGYTF.

A word on this clone: Other DNA sequences in the sample encode the same CDR3. J is TRBJ1-6 and V is TRBV19; 7 bases line up with TRBD1. The germline gives CDR1 LNHDA, CDR2 SQIVND (reference sequence). The CDR3 has 14 amino acids. With 5 bases clipped from V and 13 bases from J, the junction kept 11 bases outside the gene matches. The CDR3, as DNA: TGTGCCAGTAGTTTTGGACAGGCCGGCTCCCCCCTCCACTTT. It is translated as CASSFGQAGSPLHF.

This chain joins TRBV9 and TRBJ2-7; D is ambiguous. The CDR3 covers 14 residues. Trimming stripped 4 bases from V and 4 bases from J, with 15 bases between. Germline-derived CDR1 and CDR2 are SGDLS and YYNGEE. The CDR3 spells CASSHVDREYEQYF. In nucleotides, the CDR3 is TGTGCCAGCAGCCACGTTGATAGAGAGTACGAGCAGTACTTC.

CDR3 DNA sequence: TGTGCCAGCAGCACCCGGGACAGGGGCGAGGGAGAGACCCAGTACTTC. It encodes CASSTRDRGEGETQYF. The chain joins TRBV7-9 to TRBJ2-5; 10 positions match TRBD1. J lost 4 bases, V lost 5 bases, and 10 bases had no gene match. The CDR3 consists of 16 residues. From germline, CDR1 is SEHNR and CDR2 FQNEAQ (reference sequence).

Note on this clone: Other DNA sequences in the same sample also yield this CDR3. The chain has TRBV30 and TRBJ1-6, with 7 nucleotides matching TRBD1. The V and J ends lost 2 bases and 8 bases, in that order; junction bases with no gene match: 3. The CDR3 is 13 residues long. The germline gives CDR1 GTSNPN, CDR2 SVGIG (reference sequence). The CDR3 DNA reads as TGTGCCTGGAGTCAGGGACAGCATTCACCCCTCCACTTT. Translating gives CAWSQGQHSPLHF.

The rearrangement joins TRBV9 to TRBJ2-7; perhaps TRBD1 as D (6 bases). This CDR3 has 14 amino acids. Per the germline V gene, CDR1 is SGDLS and CDR2 is YYNGEE. The V end lost 4 bases, the J end lost 3 bases, and 14 bases lay between the germline ends. In DNA form, the CDR3 reads TGTGCCAGCAGCCTAAGTTCAGGGGACTACGAGCAGTACTTC. Residues: CASSLSSGDYEQYF.

This sequence joins TRBV7-9 and TRBJ2-3; 9 bases map to TRBD2. J gave up 2 bases and V 2 bases, and 5 bases lay outside the gene matches. Germline V gene lookup returns CDR1 SEHNR and CDR2 FQNEAQ (reference sequence). CDR3 length: 16 residues. The CDR3 loop is CASSLISGSNTDTQYF. In nucleotides, the CDR3 is TGTGCCAGCAGCTTAATTAGCGGGAGTAACACAGATACGCAGTATTTT.

V usage is TRBV13 and J usage is TRBJ2-3, with D perhaps matching TRBD1 (5 bases). In germline, CDR1 is PRHDT, CDR2 FYEKMQ (reference sequence). Trimming removed 0 bases at V and 1 base at J, with 8 bases between. The CDR3 loop spans 15 amino acids. The CDR3 is CASSLGGAGTDTQYF. CDR3 bases: TGTGCCAGCAGCTTAGGAGGGGCGGGCACAGATACGCAGTATTTT.

This chain uses TRBV28 with TRBJ1-5; 7 bases line up with TRBD1. V trimming: 11 bases; J trimming: 7 bases; junction bases outside the gene matches: 11. Per germline, CDR1 MDHEN and CDR2 SYDVKM. This CDR3 is built from 13 residues. The CDR3 loop reads CALSEGGEQPQHF. The CDR3 DNA sequence: TGTGCCCTCTCTGAAGGGGGCGAACAGCCCCAGCATTTT.

This chain connects TRBV5-4 to TRBJ2-3; perhaps TRBD1 as D (6 bases). The germline V gene encodes CDR1 SGHNT and CDR2 YYREEE (reference sequence). There are 14 residues in the CDR3. Trimming left V 3 bases short and J 2 bases short, with 10 bases between. CDR3 protein: CASSSTGFTDTQYF. The CDR3 DNA sequence: TGTGCCAGCAGCTCCACAGGGTTCACAGATACGCAGTATTTT.

The CDR3 bases are TGTGCCAGCAGTTCTGTCGGGACAGGGTACTCTGGAAACACCATATATTTT. This encodes CASSSVGTGYSGNTIYF. This rearrangement joins TRBV27 to TRBJ1-3; 9 bases are shared with TRBD1. After removal of 4 bases from V and 0 bases from J, the junction contained 7 bases not matched to a gene. Germline lookup yields CDR1 MNHEY and CDR2 SMNVEV (reference sequence). This CDR3 comprises 17 residues.

The chain uses TRBV6-5 and TRBJ2-2, with D possibly being TRBD2 (6 bases). Germline CDR1 MNHEY, CDR2 SVGAGI. V lost 2 bases, J lost 8 bases, and 9 bases lay in between. This CDR3 is 13 amino acids long. CDR3 coding DNA: TGTGCCAGCAGTTACAACGGGAGAGGGGAGCTGTTTTTT. Its translation: CASSYNGRGELFF.